The T cell receptor beta chain under discussion was sequenced for a study of blood T cell repertoires in COVID-19. Overall study context: Sites in the United States, Italy and Spain provided acute and convalescent COVID-19 samples. T cells, B-cell-depleted T cells, or PBMCs provided the cDNA or gDNA that served as material.

Seattle enrolled patients during active infection and tracked them longitudinally. Authors' processing steps: Researchers report that nucleated cell counts were estimated from reference gene primer amplification. Clones were read by immunoSEQ multiplex PCR, and TCRdb kept only the in-frame ones, dropping some. V, J and clone size reflect that table, while D and trimming were determined from the DNA. The repertoire holds approximately 29,000 clones, with around 92% as singletons. The sample was peripheral blood. This TCR was sampled from a woman in her 70s with COVID-19, enrolled during active disease.

DNA for the CDR3: TGTGCCAGTAGTACGAGACAGGGAGTCTACGAGCAGTACTTC. This sequence encodes CASSTRQGVYEQYF. The V gene is TRBV19, the J gene TRBJ2-7; 7 positions match TRBD1. CDR3 length: 14 amino acids. The V segment lost 4 bases and the J segment 3 bases; nucleotides outside the gene matches: 6. Germline V CDR1 and CDR2: LNHDA, SQIVND (reference sequence). The full variable domain, rest sourced from reference TRBV19 and TRBJ2-7, is DGGITQSPKYLFRKEGQNVTLSCEQNLNHDAMYWYRQDPGQGLRLIYYSQIVNDFQKGDIAEGYSVSREKKESFPLTVTSAQKNPTAFYLCASSTRQGVYEQYFGPGTRLTVT.